This TCR beta chain was retrieved from a study of blood T cell repertoires in COVID-19. About the research overall: Samples taken during acute and convalescent COVID-19 were collected in the United States, Italy and Spain. T cells, B-cell-depleted T cells, or PBMCs supplied cDNA or gDNA.

The CDR3 is made up of 15 amino acids. Trimming stripped 2 bases from V and 0 bases from J, with 8 bases between. Germline values: CDR1 SGHAT, CDR2 FQNNGV. How the authors handled the data: Nucleated cell number was recorded as an estimate derived from reference gene primer amplification. Assay: immunoSEQ multiplex PCR; the TCRdb copy retains only in-frame clones and omits some. V, J and clone size are taken as reported in that table, and D and trimming were inferred from the DNA itself. The sample includes roughly 290,000 clones, around nine tenths seen only once; the top ten take around 5.8%. The rearrangement joins TRBV11-2 to TRBJ2-1; no clear D. The sample taken for sequencing was PBMCs or T cells enriched from blood (not recorded which). The TCR was taken from a woman in her forties who had recovered from COVID-19. CDR3 DNA sequence: TGTGCCAGCAGCTTACTGGCGGCCTCCTACAATGAGCAGTTCTTC. This gives the protein CASSLLAASYNEQFF.